A single sample is the source of the 27 T cell receptor beta chains below, sequenced in a study of blood T cells in healthy people across ages (dated by TCRdb to the mid-2010s). Library construction relied on 5' RACE. TCRdb records Illumina HiSeq 2500 as the sequencer. A second PCR of roughly 6 to 11 cycles was run with a J-beta primer mix and a sample-barcoded 5' primer. Through fastp at Q25 and MiXCR, TCRdb rebuilt clones from the public reads, retaining in-frame beta chains. Each CDR3 protein gets just one entry, which takes the most common genes and DNA from the rows behind it. The sample contains 650,000 or so distinct CDR3 sequences, roughly half of them found a single time. Roughly 13% of the sample is held by the ten biggest clonotypes. The sequencing input was blood. All receptors come from a woman of 80 years or more in good health.

Comment on this clonotype: This may stem from a read error, because a much larger clone lies one nucleotide away. The chain has TRBV7-9 and TRBJ2-5; possibly TRBD1 for D (6 bases). CDR3 size: 14 residues. Germline-derived CDR1 and CDR2 are SEHNR and FQNEAQ (reference sequence). Deletions cut 2 bases from V and 11 bases from J, with 18 bases between. The CDR3 bases are TGTGCCAGCAGCTTAAGACGACAGGTTTCTGAGCAGTACTTC. This encodes CASSLRRQVSEQYF.

This chain's CDR3 is CASSPRDFEGGYTF. As DNA, the CDR3 is TGTGCCAGCAGCCCCCGGGACTTCGAGGGAGGCTACACCTTC. V gene TRBV7-9 combines with J gene TRBJ1-2, with D perhaps matching TRBD1 (5 bases). This CDR3 contains 14 residues. Trimming removed 5 bases at V and 8 bases at J, with 18 bases between. In germline, CDR1 is SEHNR, CDR2 FQNEAQ (reference sequence).

The chain uses TRBV29-1 and TRBJ2-3; 8 nucleotides align to TRBD2. Germline trimming cut 6 bases from V and 3 bases from J; bases unmatched to any gene: 2. Germline V gives CDR1 SQVTM, CDR2 ANQGSEA. CDR3 size: 12 residues. CDR3 region: CSVLAGTDTQYF. In DNA form, the CDR3 reads TGCAGCGTCCTAGCGGGTACAGATACGCAGTATTTT.

As regards this clonotype: One junction end does not reproduce the germline sequence, and a read error may be involved. This chain connects TRBV12-3 or TRBV12-4 to TRBJ2-3, with D unclear. The CDR3 runs 14 residues. The CDR3 nucleotides are TGTGCCAGCAGTTTCAAAAACACCGCAGATATGCAGTATTTT. This sequence encodes CASSFKNTADMQYF.

There are many counts of this clonotype. The rearrangement links TRBV28 to TRBJ2-1; tentative D call: TRBD2 (6 bases). The CDR3 totals 13 residues. Germline V CDR1 and CDR2: MDHEN, SYDVKM. V gave up 6 bases and J gave up 10 bases, with 16 bases separating them. CDR3 DNA: TGTGCCAGCAGCTCGGGAGTTCCGGGGGAGCAGTTCTTC. Amino acids: CASSSGVPGEQFF. Based on the CDR3 plus reference TRBV28 and TRBJ2-1, the full variable domain is DVKVTQSSRYLVKRTGEKVFLECVQDMDHENMFWYRQDPGLGLRLIYFSYDVKMKEKGDIPEGYSVSREKKERFSLILESASTNQTSMYLCASSSGVPGEQFFGPGTRLTVL.

Regarding this clonotype: A read error may explain this, as a much larger clone is one base away. This sequence joins TRBV6-5 and TRBJ2-1; a weak D match, TRBD1 (6 bases). This CDR3 spans 13 amino acids. The germline gives CDR1 MNHEY, CDR2 SVGAGI. Trimming took off 9 bases at V and 1 base at J, with 10 bases between the two ends. The CDR3 protein is CARGAWSYNEQFF. CDR3 coding DNA: TGTGCCAGGGGGGCCTGGTCCTACAATGAGCAGTTCTTC.

This chain connects TRBV24-1 to TRBJ1-2; D is perhaps TRBD1 (5 bases). The CDR3 consists of 16 residues. V lost 4 bases to trimming and J lost 4 bases, with 18 bases between them. The germline gives CDR1 KGHDR, CDR2 SFDVKD. CDR3 amino acids: CATSDRLGRGSYGYTF. CDR3 DNA sequence: TGTGCCACCAGTGACCGCCTAGGACGGGGGAGCTATGGCTACACCTTC.

This sequence joins TRBV18 and TRBJ2-4, with 11 bases fitting TRBD2. TRBJ2-7 explains the end of the DNA better; the J call may be wrong. Germline CDR1 is KGHSH and CDR2 is LQKENI. CDR3 length: 15 amino acids. The CDR3 DNA reads as TGTGCCAGCTCATCTAGCGGGGGGAGTTCCTACGAGCAGTACTTC. This gives the protein CASSSSGGSSYEQYF.

This clonotype was detected many times. V and J are TRBV20-1 and TRBJ2-7, with 7 bases lining up with TRBD1. The V gene's germline CDR1 is DFQATT and CDR2 SNEGSKA (reference sequence). Trimming at V came to 2 bases and at J to 4 bases, leaving 14 bases not matched to a gene. The CDR3 loop spans 16 amino acids. The CDR3 region is CSARTVRGPRGYEQYF. The CDR3 coding sequence is TGCAGTGCTAGAACAGTAAGGGGGCCTAGGGGTTACGAGCAGTACTTC.

This chain links TRBV20-1 with TRBJ2-1; 13 nucleotides match TRBD2. Germline CDR1 DFQATT, CDR2 SNEGSKA (reference sequence). This CDR3 contains 15 residues. V was pared by 4 bases and J by 7 bases, with 7 bases of the junction left unmatched. The DNA of the CDR3 is TGCAGTGCTAACCCGGGACTAGCGGGATGGAATGAGCAGTTCTTC. Its protein product is CSANPGLAGWNEQFF.

The chain recombines TRBV7-2 with TRBJ2-1, with D unresolved. This CDR3 spans 13 amino acids. V dropped 2 bases and J dropped 5 bases, with 7 bases sitting between them. Germline V gene sequence: CDR1 SGHTA, CDR2 FQGNSA. CDR3 in DNA: TGTGCCAGCAGCTTAATGGTTGACAATGAGCAGTTCTTC. It translates to CASSLMVDNEQFF.

This chain joins TRBV3-1 and TRBJ2-3; the D is unclear. The germline V gene encodes CDR1 LGHDT and CDR2 YNNKEL (reference sequence). This CDR3 has 11 amino acids. The V gene lost 4 bases and the J gene lost 9 bases, with 8 bases spanning the gap. CDR3 nucleotide sequence: TGTGCCAGCAGCCTCTTGAAAACGCAGTATTTT. The encoded protein is CASSLLKTQYF.

J is TRBJ2-4 and V is TRBV20-1, with D tentatively TRBD1 or TRBD2 (6 bases each). Germline-derived CDR1 and CDR2 are DFQATT and SNEGSKA (reference sequence). V was pared by 0 bases and J by 9 bases, with 18 bases between. This CDR3 has 15 residues. The chain's CDR3 is CSARDPREGGIIQYF. CDR3 in DNA: TGCAGTGCTAGAGACCCTAGAGAGGGGGGTATCATTCAGTACTTC.

The gene calls are TRBV29-1 and TRBJ1-1; possible D gene TRBD1, 5 bases. Between the trimmed V and J ends, which lost 3 bases and 1 base, there was a span of 6 bases. The CDR3 spans 12 residues. The germline CDR1 and CDR2 sequences are SQVTM and ANQGSEA. The CDR3 protein is CSVDQGNTEAFF. CDR3 sequence (DNA): TGCAGCGTTGACCAGGGGAACACTGAAGCTTTCTTT.

V gene TRBV7-2 combines with J gene TRBJ2-1; the match to TRBD2 covers 8 bases. After removal of 1 base from V and 7 bases from J, the junction contained 9 bases not matched to a gene. This CDR3 is built from 16 residues. Germline V gene data show CDR1 as SGHTA and CDR2 as FQGNSA. The CDR3 region is CASSLVETSVWNEQFF. The DNA of the CDR3 is TGTGCCAGCAGCTTAGTCGAGACTAGCGTGTGGAATGAGCAGTTCTTC.

This sequence joins TRBV12-3 or TRBV12-4 and TRBJ2-3, with D unclear. This CDR3 has 15 amino acids. The V gene lost 3 bases and the J gene lost 4 bases, with 14 bases spanning the gap. CDR3 protein: CASSFVEAWADTQYF. CDR3 in DNA: TGTGCCAGCAGTTTTGTAGAGGCTTGGGCAGATACGCAGTATTTT.

A note on this clonotype: A read error may explain this, as a much larger clone is one base away. The chain links TRBV10-3 to TRBJ1-2; D gene ambiguous. Germline loops: CDR1 ENHRY, CDR2 SYGVKD. Trimming cost V 9 bases and J 1 base, with 12 bases left between them. The CDR3 consists of 13 residues. The CDR3 protein is CAIQTGDNYGYTF. The CDR3 DNA reads as TGTGCCATTCAGACGGGTGATAACTATGGCTACACCTTC.

Points on this clonotype: The junction shows a germline mismatch at one end, possibly a read error. V is TRBV5-5 and J is TRBJ2-3, with a weak D call TRBD2 (5 bases). CDR1 SGHKS and CDR2 YYEKEE come from the germline V gene (reference sequence). The length of the CDR3 is 11 residues. The CDR3 sequence is CANSLDYTQYF. The CDR3, as DNA: TGTGCCAACAGCTTGGACTATACGCAGTATTTT.

On this clonotype itself: One end of the junction is discordant with germline, which a read error may explain. The genes are TRBV2 and TRBJ1-2; a possible D gene is TRBD1 (5 bases). The CDR3 is 15 amino acids. Germline CDR1 and CDR2: SNHLY and FYNNEI. CDR3 protein: CASNEGAQGKYGYTF. In nucleotides, the CDR3 is TGTGCCAGCAATGAAGGTGCCCAGGGCAAGTATGGCTACACCTTC.

In this sample, this clonotype turned up many times. This chain connects TRBV7-3 to TRBJ2-7, with a possible D match to TRBD1 (5 bases). CDR1 and CDR2 from the germline V gene are SGHTA and FQGTGA. This CDR3 is 15 amino acids long. V lost 5 bases, J lost 3 bases, and 17 bases lay in between. CDR3 in amino acids: CASSPGAEAFYEQYF. CDR3 DNA sequence: TGTGCCAGCAGCCCTGGGGCGGAAGCTTTCTACGAGCAGTACTTC.

In the case of this clonotype: This may stem from a read error, because a much larger clone lies one nucleotide away. The chain is built from TRBV30 and TRBJ2-7; 9 nucleotides agree with TRBD1. This CDR3 spans 14 amino acids. Germline CDR1 GTSNPN, CDR2 SVGIG (reference sequence). With 1 base clipped from V and 10 bases from J, the junction kept 11 bases outside the gene matches. The CDR3 DNA is TGTGCCTGGAGTGCCGGGACAGGGAAAGAGGCCCAGTACTTC. It translates to CAWSAGTGKEAQYF.

The V gene is TRBV12-3 or TRBV12-4, the J gene TRBJ2-7; D is perhaps TRBD1 (6 bases). The V gene lost 2 bases and the J gene lost 3 bases, with 11 bases spanning the gap. The CDR3 sequence is 14 residues long. The CDR3, as DNA: TGTGCCAGCAGTTTAATTGGCAGGGGCTACGAGCAGTACTTC. Amino acid sequence: CASSLIGRGYEQYF.

The rearrangement uses TRBV7-2 and TRBJ2-1; 7 bases match TRBD2. This CDR3 is built from 16 residues. The trim removed 6 bases at V and 5 bases at J, leaving 13 bases unmatched. From germline, CDR1 is SGHTA and CDR2 FQGNSA. The CDR3 region has the DNA TGTGCCAGCAGTCAATGGGGGGGTCTCGCCCACAATGAGCAGTTCTTC. It specifies CASSQWGGLAHNEQFF. The full variable domain, in which reference TRBV7-2 and TRBJ2-1 provide the parts outside the CDR3, is GAGVSQSPSNKVTEKGKDVELRCDPISGHTALYWYRQSLGQGLEFLIYFQGNSAPDKSGLPSDRFSAERTGGSVSTLTIQRTQQEDSAVYLCASSQWGGLAHNEQFFGPGTRLTVL.

V gene TRBV27 combines with J gene TRBJ1-1, with 11 bases aligning to TRBD1. After removal of 6 bases from V and 4 bases from J, the junction contained 16 bases not matched to a gene. The CDR3 is 18 residues long. Germline loops: CDR1 MNHEY, CDR2 SMNVEV (reference sequence). As DNA, the CDR3 is TGTGCCAGCAGCCCTCCGGCGGACAGGGGGCTCTTGGGCACTGAAGCTTTCTTT. This codes for CASSPPADRGLLGTEAFF.

In this sample, this clonotype turned up a few times. The chain has TRBV5-1 and TRBJ2-1, with 8 positions matching TRBD2. V lost 4 bases to trimming and J lost 10 bases; unmatched junction nucleotides: 7. The germline V gene encodes CDR1 SGHRS and CDR2 YFSETQ. The CDR3 runs to 13 residues. The DNA of the CDR3 is TGCGCCAGCAGCACCATAGCGGGGTGCGAGCAGTTCTTC. Residues: CASSTIAGCEQFF.

This clonotype was found many times. This chain connects TRBV20-1 to TRBJ2-2; no firm D call. V dropped 3 bases and J dropped 5 bases, with 4 bases sitting between them. Germline CDR1 and CDR2: DFQATT and SNEGSKA (reference sequence). The CDR3 sequence is 11 residues long. The CDR3 region is CSASRTGELFF. The CDR3 region has the DNA TGCAGTGCTAGTCGTACCGGGGAGCTGTTTTTT.

The rearrangement links TRBV9 to TRBJ2-2; D uncertain. The CDR3 runs 14 residues. The germline V gene has CDR1 SGDLS and CDR2 YYNGEE. Trimming pared 1 base from V and 5 bases from J, leaving 9 bases between. DNA of the CDR3: TGTGCCAGCAGCGTATACAGCCCAACCGGGGAGCTGTTTTTT. The encoded protein is CASSVYSPTGELFF.